What follows are 7 T cell receptor beta chains derived from one specimen sequenced in a study of radiotherapy plus CTLA-4 blockade in lung cancer. TCRdb's copy holds only in-frame clones and misses some; the assay was immunoSEQ multiplex PCR. The sample holds around 120,000 clones; roughly 80% are singletons and the top ten take 4.5% to 5.5%. The sequenced sample was peripheral blood, obtained from a patient treated with radiotherapy plus ipilimumab. The receptors stem from a human donor with non-small cell lung cancer who had a partial response to radiotherapy plus ipilimumab.

The chain has TRBV2 and TRBJ1-2; 9 nucleotides match TRBD1. V shed 5 bases and J 4 bases; nucleotides not matched to a gene: 5. There are 14 residues in the CDR3. From germline, CDR1 is SNHLY and CDR2 FYNNEI. The CDR3 DNA follows: TGTGCCAGCAGTCTTACAGGGGGCGCCTATGGCTACACCTTC. This translates into CASSLTGGAYGYTF. The full variable domain, its missing parts supplied by reference TRBV2 and TRBJ1-2, is EPEVTQTPSHQVTQMGQEVILRCVPISNHLYFYWYRQILGQKVEFLVSFYNNEISEKSEIFDDQFSVERPDGSNFTLKIRSTKLEDSAMYFCASSLTGGAYGYTFGSGTRLTVV.

This clone was seen only a few times. The rearrangement joins TRBV30 to TRBJ1-4; D not certain. V gave up 0 bases and J gave up 8 bases, with 13 bases separating them. Germline V gene data show CDR1 as GTSNPN and CDR2 as SVGIG (reference sequence). The CDR3 totals 14 residues. The CDR3 region has the DNA TGTGCCTGGAGTGTCGGAGGGAAGGTGGAAAAACTGTTTTTT. Amino acid sequence: CAWSVGGKVEKLFF.

The rearrangement joins TRBV15 to TRBJ2-3; the match to TRBD2 covers 7 bases. CDR1 and CDR2 from the germline V gene are LNHNV and YYDKDF (reference sequence). V lost 0 bases and J lost 4; bases outside the gene matches: 10. The CDR3 has 17 residues. CDR3 sequence reads: CATSRDQSGGFADTQYF. In nucleotides, the CDR3 is TGTGCCACCAGCAGAGATCAATCGGGAGGATTCGCAGATACGCAGTATTTT.

This chain uses TRBV5-1 with TRBJ1-2; 8 nucleotides align to TRBD1. CDR3 length: 17 amino acids. Germline values: CDR1 SGHRS, CDR2 YFSETQ. V gave up 0 bases and J gave up 8 bases; unmatched junction bases: 15. The CDR3 nucleotides are TGCGCCAGCAGCTTGGGCGGCGCCGGGACAGGTCGTTTAGGCTACACCTTC. Amino acid sequence: CASSLGGAGTGRLGYTF.

J is TRBJ2-7 and V is TRBV5-5, with 7 nucleotides matching TRBD1. Germline values: CDR1 SGHKS, CDR2 YYEKEE (reference sequence). CDR3 length: 14 amino acids. V was pared by 0 bases and J by 6 bases, with 6 bases of the junction left unmatched. CDR3 loop: CASSLGQGPSEQYV. The DNA for the CDR3 is TGTGCCAGCAGCTTGGGACAGGGACCTTCCGAGCAGTACGTC.

The CDR3 nucleotides are TGTGCCAGCAGTGTATGGGGGGAGGGCACTGAAGCTTTCTTT. This gives the protein CASSVWGEGTEAFF. The V and J genes are TRBV2 and TRBJ1-1; weak D call: TRBD1 (5 bases). The CDR3 contains 14 residues. Trimming cost V 4 bases and J 4 bases, with 13 bases left between them. Germline V CDR1 and CDR2: SNHLY, FYNNEI.

This chain joins TRBV5-1 and TRBJ2-3, with TRBD1 matching over 9 bases. Germline values: CDR1 SGHRS, CDR2 YFSETQ. This CDR3 has 15 residues. Unmatched junction bases numbered 6, after V lost 0 bases and J lost 7 bases. DNA of the CDR3: TGCGCCAGCAGCTTGGAACAGGGGGCCTCGAATACGCAGTATTTT. Protein product: CASSLEQGASNTQYF.